This TCR beta chain was sequenced during a study of blood T cell repertoires in COVID-19. Study at large: COVID-19 samples from acute and convalescent phases originated in the United States, Italy and Spain. In each case, the material was cDNA or gDNA derived from T cells, B-cell-depleted T cells, or PBMCs.

The count of this clone is one. As originally analysed: Estimated nucleated cell counts came from reference gene primer amplification. TCRdb keeps only in-frame clones here, not all; method: immunoSEQ multiplex PCR. Clone size and the V and J calls come from that table; the DNA yielded D and trimming. The sample carries under 75,000 clones, nearly 90% recorded once. The receptor comes from a man aged 50-59 years with active COVID-19. Sample: peripheral blood.

The CDR3 DNA reads as TGTGCCAGCAGTGAAAGCGGGGTCGGGCCGCGTATCGGGCAGCCCCAGCATTTT. Translated, it gives CASSESGVGPRIGQPQHF. V gene TRBV6-1 combines with J gene TRBJ1-5, with D unclear. V lost 2 bases, J lost 7 bases, and 24 bases lay in between. CDR1 MNHNS and CDR2 SASEGT come from the germline V gene. CDR3 length: 18 amino acids.